This T cell receptor (beta chain) derives from a study of cytotoxic CD8 clonotypes in ibrutinib-treated CLL (dated by TCRdb to the early 2020s). Context from the whole study: The cohort included roughly 15 treatment-naive and approximately twelve relapsed/refractory patients; 17 were IGHV unmutated. Responses were partial in some 24 patients and complete in 2; after median roughly 69 months follow-up, around 15 stayed in remission and 12 progressed. Samples at response were collected after a median of around twelve months of treatment, with a range of about 6 to 36 months. An average of 255,043 productive templates and some 100,000 productive rearrangements was obtained per sample. Longitudinal samples were available for about 30% of the 86 trial participants. Cryopreserved peripheral blood mononuclear cells were collected at three points: before therapy, at response, and at either sustained remission or disease progression. Patients were still on ibrutinib when every remission and progressive disease sample was collected.

The time point label for this specimen denotes: progressive disease on ibrutinib. For TCR beta library preparation, about 2 micrograms of genomic DNA was extracted from cryopreserved PBMCs. Longitudinal blood samples from CLL patients on ibrutinib monotherapy were analyzed using high-throughput TCR beta sequencing. The patients took part in an open-label, single-center phase 2 trial of ibrutinib monotherapy. Summary of the overall study and its limitations: Clonality rose at ibrutinib response, remained stable during sustained remission, and dropped back toward baseline at progression. Lymph node repertoires were not examined, and the timing of sampling was not matched between patients in sustained remission and those whose disease progressed. Baseline clonality exceeded that of age-matched healthy donors and correlated strongly with circulating CD8+ T-cell counts. Public clonotypes were rare and either contracted or stayed stable during treatment, and the rise in clonality at ibrutinib response reflected the expansion of private clonotypes.

Clipping removes 8 bases from V and 5 bases from J, with 10 as the unmatched junction base count. CDR1 and CDR2 (LNHDA, SQIVND) derive from the germline V gene (reference sequence). Reading from cysteine to phenylalanine, the CDR3 counts 14 amino acids. The kept DNA is CDR3 alone, 42 bases in frame from the first base. Points on this clone: Its antigen is currently not known. It has no much larger one-base neighbor in the sample; base qualities were not kept.

Each clonotype received, on average, 10x coverage in deep resolution sequencing performed on a MiSeq, where the target depth lay between 1 in 1 million and 1 in 200,000 T cells. The immunoSEQ hsTCRB Kit was used to generate TCR beta libraries. From the authors' description of their analysis: The data were analyzed with ImmunoSEQ Analyzer and ImmunoSEQ Data Assistant, and V, D and J gene assignments followed IMGT definitions. Clonality, which ranges from 0 to 1, was calculated by subtracting the normalized Shannon entropy of productive rearrangement frequencies from one. Only overrepresented clonotypes making up at least 0.05% of each patient's repertoire were included in the public clonotype analysis. Thirteen repertoires from age-matched healthy donors, obtained from immuneACCESS, served as clonality controls. Held by TCRdb, this immuneACCESS table contains in-frame sequences only and omits some clones. Under half of the omission traces to an unresolved V gene where checked; the cause of the rest is unknown. V and J calls and clone size are copied from that table; D and trimming were computed from the DNA. The sample has about 40,000 clones on record, 55% to 80% of them singletons. 7% of the sample is held by the ten biggest clonotypes.

This clonotype was obtained from a human donor with chronic lymphocytic leukemia. The input for sequencing was PBMCs, taken at disease progression, from a patient treated with ibrutinib. The chain joins TRBV19 to TRBJ2-7, and TRBD2 aligns with 9 junction nucleotides. Here the CDR3 is given as CASGPLAGRNEQYF. The DNA is TGTGCCAGTGGCCCCCTAGCGGGAAGGAACGAGCAGTACTTC.